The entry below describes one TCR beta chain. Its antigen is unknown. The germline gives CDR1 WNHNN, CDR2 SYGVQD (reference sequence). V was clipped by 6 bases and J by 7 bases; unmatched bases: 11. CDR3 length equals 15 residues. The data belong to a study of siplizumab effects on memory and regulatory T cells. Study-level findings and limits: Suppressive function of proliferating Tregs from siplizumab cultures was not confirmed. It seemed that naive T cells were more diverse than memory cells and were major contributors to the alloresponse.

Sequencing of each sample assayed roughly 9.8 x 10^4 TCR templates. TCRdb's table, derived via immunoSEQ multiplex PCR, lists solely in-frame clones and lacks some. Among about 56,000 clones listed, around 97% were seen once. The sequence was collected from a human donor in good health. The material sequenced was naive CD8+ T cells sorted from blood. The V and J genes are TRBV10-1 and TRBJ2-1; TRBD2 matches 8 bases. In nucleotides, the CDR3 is TGCGCCAGCAGCGACGGGGGACTAGTTTCGAATGAGCAGTTCTTC. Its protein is CASSDGGLVSNEQFF.